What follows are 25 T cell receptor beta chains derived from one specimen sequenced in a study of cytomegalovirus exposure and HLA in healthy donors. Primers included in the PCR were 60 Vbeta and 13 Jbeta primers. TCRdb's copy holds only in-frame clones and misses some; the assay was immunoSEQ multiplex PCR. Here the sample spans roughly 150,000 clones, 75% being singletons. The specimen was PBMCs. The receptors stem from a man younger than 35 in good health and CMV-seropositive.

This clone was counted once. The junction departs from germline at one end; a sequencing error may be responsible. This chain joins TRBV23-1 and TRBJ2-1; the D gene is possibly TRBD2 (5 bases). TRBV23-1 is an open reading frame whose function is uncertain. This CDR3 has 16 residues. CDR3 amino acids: CAGSHNSAAVGNEQFF. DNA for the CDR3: TGCGCCGGCAGCCACAATTCAGCGGCCGTCGGAAATGAGCAGTTCTTC.

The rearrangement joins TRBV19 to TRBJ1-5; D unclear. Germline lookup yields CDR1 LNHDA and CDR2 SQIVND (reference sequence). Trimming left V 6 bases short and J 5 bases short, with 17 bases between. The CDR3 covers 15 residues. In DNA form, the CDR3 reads TGTGCCAGTAGGCATGTGGGTCGTGAGGATCAGCCCCAGCATTTT. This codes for CASRHVGREDQPQHF.

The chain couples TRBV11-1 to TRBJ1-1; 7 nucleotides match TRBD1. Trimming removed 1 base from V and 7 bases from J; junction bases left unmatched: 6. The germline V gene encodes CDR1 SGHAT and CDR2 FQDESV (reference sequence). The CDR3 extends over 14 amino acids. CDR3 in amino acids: CASSLDGTECEAFF. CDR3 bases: TGTGCCAGCAGCTTAGATGGGACAGAATGTGAAGCTTTCTTT.

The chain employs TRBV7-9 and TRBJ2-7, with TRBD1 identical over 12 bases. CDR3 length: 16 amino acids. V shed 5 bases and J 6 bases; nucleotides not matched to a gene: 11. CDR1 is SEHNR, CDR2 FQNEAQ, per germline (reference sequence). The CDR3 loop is CASSHIPPGQGAEQYF. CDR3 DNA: TGTGCCAGCAGCCACATCCCTCCGGGACAGGGGGCCGAGCAGTACTTC.

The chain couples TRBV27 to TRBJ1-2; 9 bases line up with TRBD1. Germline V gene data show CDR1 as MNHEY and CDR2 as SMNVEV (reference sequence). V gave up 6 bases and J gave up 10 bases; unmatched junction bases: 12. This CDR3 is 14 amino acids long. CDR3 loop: CASSSRTGVMVYTF. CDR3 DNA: TGTGCCAGCAGCTCCAGGACAGGGGTGATGGTCTACACCTTC.

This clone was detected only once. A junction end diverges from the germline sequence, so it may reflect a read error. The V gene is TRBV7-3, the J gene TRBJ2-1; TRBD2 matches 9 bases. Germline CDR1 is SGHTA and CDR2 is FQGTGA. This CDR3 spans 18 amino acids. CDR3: CASSLNLGGRASHNEQFF. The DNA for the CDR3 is TGTGCCAGCAGCCTAAACTTAGGCGGGAGGGCCTCCCACAATGAGCAGTTCTTC.

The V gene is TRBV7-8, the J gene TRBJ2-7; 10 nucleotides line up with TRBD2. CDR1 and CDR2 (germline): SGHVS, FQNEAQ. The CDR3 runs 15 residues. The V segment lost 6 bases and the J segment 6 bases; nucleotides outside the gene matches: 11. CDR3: CASRLAGISAGEQYF. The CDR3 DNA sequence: TGTGCCAGCAGACTAGCGGGGATATCGGCTGGCGAGCAGTACTTC.

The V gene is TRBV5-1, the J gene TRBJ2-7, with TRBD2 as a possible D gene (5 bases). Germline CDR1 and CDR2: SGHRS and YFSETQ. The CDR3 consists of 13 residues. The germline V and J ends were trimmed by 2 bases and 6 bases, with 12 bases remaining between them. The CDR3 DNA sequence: TGCGCCAGCAGCTTAGGGCAGGCGGGCGAGCAGTACTTC. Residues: CASSLGQAGEQYF.

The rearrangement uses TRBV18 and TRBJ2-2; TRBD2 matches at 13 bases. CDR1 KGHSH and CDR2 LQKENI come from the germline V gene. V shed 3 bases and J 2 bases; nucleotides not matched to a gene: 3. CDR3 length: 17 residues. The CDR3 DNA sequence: TGTGCCAGCTCACCCGAGGGACTAGCGGGAAACACCGGGGAGCTGTTTTTT. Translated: CASSPEGLAGNTGELFF.

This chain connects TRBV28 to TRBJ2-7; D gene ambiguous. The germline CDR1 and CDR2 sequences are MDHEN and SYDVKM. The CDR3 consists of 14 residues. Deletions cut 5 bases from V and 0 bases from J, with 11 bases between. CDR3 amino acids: CASSQTFLSYEQYF. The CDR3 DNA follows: TGTGCCAGCAGTCAAACTTTCCTCTCCTACGAGCAGTACTTC.

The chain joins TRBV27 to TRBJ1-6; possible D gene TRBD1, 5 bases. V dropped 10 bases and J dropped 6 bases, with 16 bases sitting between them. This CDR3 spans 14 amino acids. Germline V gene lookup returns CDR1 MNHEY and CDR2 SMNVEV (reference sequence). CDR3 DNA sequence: TGTGCCACCTTGGGGGGAGGACTTAATTCACCCCTCCACTTT. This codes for CATLGGGLNSPLHF.

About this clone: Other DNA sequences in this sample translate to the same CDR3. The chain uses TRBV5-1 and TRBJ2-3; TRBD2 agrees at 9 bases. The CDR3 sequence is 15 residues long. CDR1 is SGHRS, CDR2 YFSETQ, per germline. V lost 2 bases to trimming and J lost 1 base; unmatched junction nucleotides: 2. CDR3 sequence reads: CASSLWTSGTDTQYF. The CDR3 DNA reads TGCGCCAGCAGCTTATGGACTAGCGGCACAGATACGCAGTATTTT.

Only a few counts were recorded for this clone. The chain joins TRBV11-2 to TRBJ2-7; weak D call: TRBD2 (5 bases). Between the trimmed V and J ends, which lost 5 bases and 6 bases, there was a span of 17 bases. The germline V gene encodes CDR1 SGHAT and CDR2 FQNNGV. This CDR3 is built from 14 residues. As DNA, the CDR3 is TGTGCCAGCAGCCCAAATGGGTATCGGGGCGAGCAGTACTTC. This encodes CASSPNGYRGEQYF.

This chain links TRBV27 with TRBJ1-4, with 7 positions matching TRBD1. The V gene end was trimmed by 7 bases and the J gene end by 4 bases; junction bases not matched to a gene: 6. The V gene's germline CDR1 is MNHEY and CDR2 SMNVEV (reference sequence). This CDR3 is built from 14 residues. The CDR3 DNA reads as TGTGCCAGCACCTCGGGGACAGATAATGAAAAACTGTTTTTT. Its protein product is CASTSGTDNEKLFF.

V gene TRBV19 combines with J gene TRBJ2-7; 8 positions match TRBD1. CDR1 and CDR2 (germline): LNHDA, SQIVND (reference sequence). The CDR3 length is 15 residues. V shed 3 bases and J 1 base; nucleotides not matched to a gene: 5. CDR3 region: CASSIDRGRSYEQYF. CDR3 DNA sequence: TGTGCCAGTAGTATCGACAGGGGAAGGTCCTACGAGCAGTACTTC. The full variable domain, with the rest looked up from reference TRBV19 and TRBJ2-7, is DGGITQSPKYLFRKEGQNVTLSCEQNLNHDAMYWYRQDPGQGLRLIYYSQIVNDFQKGDIAEGYSVSREKKESFPLTVTSAQKNPTAFYLCASSIDRGRSYEQYFGPGTRLTVT.

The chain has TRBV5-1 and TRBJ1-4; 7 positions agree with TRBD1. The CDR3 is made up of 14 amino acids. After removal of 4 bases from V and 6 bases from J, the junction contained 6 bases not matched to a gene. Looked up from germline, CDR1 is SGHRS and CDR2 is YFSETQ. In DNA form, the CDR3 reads TGCGCCAGCAGCCCAGACAGGGCGGATGAAAAACTGTTTTTT. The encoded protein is CASSPDRADEKLFF.

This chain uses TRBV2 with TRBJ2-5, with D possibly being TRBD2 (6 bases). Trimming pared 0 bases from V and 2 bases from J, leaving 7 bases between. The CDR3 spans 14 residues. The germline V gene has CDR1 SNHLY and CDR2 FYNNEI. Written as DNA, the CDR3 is TGTGCCAGCAGTGAAGCGCGGGATCAAGAGACCCAGTACTTC. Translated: CASSEARDQETQYF.

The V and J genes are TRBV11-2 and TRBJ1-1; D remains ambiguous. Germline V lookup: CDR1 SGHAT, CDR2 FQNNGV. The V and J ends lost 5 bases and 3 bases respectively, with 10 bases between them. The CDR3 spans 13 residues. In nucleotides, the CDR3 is TGTGCCAGCAGCCCACGGAGGGACACTGAAGCTTTCTTT. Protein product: CASSPRRDTEAFF.

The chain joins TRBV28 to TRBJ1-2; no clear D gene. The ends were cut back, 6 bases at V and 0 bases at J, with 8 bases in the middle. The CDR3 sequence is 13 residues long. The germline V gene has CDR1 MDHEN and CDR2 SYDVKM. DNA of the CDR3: TGTGCCAGCAGCGGGGAGCCTAACTATGGCTACACCTTC. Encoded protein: CASSGEPNYGYTF.

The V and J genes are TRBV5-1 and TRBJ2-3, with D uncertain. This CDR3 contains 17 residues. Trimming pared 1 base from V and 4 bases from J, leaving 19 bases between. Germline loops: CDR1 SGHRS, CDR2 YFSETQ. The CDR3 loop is CASSLSQQFPLADTQYF. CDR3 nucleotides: TGCGCCAGCAGCTTGTCCCAACAGTTCCCCCTTGCAGATACGCAGTATTTT.

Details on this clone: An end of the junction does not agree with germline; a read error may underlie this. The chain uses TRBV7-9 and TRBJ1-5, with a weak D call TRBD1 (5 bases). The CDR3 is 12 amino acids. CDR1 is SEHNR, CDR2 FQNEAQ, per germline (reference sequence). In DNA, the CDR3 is TGTTCCAGCAGCTTATCTGGGGGGAATATGGATTTT. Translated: CSSSLSGGNMDF.

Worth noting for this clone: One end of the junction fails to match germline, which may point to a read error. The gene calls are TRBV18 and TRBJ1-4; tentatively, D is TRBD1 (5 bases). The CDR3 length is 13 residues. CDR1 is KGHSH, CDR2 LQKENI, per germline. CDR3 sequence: CASSPGTNEKLFF. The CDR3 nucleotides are TGTGCCAGCTCACCGGGGACTAACGAAAAACTGTTTTTT.

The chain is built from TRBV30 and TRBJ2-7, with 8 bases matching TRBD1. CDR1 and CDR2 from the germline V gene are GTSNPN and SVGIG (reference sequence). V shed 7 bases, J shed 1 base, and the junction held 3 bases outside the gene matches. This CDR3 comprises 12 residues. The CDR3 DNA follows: TGTGCCTCGAACAGGGGGTCCTACGAGCAGTACTTC. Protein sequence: CASNRGSYEQYF.

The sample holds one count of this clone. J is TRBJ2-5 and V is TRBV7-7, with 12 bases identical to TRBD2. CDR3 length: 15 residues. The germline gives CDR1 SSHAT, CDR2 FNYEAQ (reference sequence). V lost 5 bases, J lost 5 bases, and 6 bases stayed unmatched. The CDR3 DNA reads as TGTGCCAGCAGCCGAGACGGACTAGCGGGGGAGACCCAGTACTTC. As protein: CASSRDGLAGETQYF. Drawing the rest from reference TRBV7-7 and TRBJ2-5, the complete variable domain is GAGVSQSPRYKVTKRGQDVTLRCDPISSHATLYWYQQALGQGPEFLTYFNYEAQPDKSGLPSDRFSAERPEGSISTLTIQRTEQRDSAMYRCASSRDGLAGETQYFGPGTRLLVL.

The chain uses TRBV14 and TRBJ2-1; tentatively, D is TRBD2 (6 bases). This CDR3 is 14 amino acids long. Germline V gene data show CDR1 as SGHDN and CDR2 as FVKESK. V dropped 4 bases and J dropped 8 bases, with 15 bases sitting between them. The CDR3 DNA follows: TGTGCCAGCAGCCCGGGTCCTAGCGTATATGAGCAGTTCTTC. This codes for CASSPGPSVYEQFF.